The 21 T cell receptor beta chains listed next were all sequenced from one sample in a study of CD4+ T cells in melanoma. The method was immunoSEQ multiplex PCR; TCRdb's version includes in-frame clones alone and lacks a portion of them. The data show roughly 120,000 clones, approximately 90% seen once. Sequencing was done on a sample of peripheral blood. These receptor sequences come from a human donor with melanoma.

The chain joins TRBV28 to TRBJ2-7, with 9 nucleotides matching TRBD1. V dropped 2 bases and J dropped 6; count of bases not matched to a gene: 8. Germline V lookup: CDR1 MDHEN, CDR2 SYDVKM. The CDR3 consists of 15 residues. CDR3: CASSLKTGGAVEQYF. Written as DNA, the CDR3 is TGTGCCAGCAGTTTAAAAACAGGGGGCGCGGTCGAGCAGTACTTC.

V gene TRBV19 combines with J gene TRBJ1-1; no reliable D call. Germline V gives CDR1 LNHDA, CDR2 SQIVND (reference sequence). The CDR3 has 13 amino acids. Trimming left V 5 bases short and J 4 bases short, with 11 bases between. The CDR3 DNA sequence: TGTGCCAGTAGTGTAGGACTGAGCACTGAAGCTTTCTTT. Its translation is CASSVGLSTEAFF. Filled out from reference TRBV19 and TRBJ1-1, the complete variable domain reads DGGITQSPKYLFRKEGQNVTLSCEQNLNHDAMYWYRQDPGQGLRLIYYSQIVNDFQKGDIAEGYSVSREKKESFPLTVTSAQKNPTAFYLCASSVGLSTEAFFGQGTRLTVV.

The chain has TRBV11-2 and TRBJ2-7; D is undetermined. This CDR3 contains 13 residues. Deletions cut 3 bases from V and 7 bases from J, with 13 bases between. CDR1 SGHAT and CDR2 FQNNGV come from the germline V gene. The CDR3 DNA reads TGTGCCAGCAGCTTTGGGATACGTGGGGAGCAGTACTTC. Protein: CASSFGIRGEQYF.

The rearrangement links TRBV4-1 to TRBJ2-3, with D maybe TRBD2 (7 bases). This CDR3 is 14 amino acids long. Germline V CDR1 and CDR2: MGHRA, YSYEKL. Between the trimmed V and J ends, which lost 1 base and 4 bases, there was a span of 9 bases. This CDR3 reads CASSQGEGADTQYF. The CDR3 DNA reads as TGCGCCAGCAGCCAAGGGGAGGGGGCAGATACGCAGTATTTT.

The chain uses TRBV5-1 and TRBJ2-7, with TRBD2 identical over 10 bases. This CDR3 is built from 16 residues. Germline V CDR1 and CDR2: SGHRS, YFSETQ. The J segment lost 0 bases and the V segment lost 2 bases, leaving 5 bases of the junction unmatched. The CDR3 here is CASSLTSGVSSYEQYF. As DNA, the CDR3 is TGCGCCAGCAGCTTAACTAGCGGGGTTAGCTCCTACGAGCAGTACTTC.

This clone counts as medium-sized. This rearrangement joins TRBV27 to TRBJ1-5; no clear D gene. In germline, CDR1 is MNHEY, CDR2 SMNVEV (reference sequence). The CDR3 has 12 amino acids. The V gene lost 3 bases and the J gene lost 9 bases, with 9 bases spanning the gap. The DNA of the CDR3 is TGTGCCAGCAGTTTCGTGGGGTGGCCCCAGCATTTT. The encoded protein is CASSFVGWPQHF.

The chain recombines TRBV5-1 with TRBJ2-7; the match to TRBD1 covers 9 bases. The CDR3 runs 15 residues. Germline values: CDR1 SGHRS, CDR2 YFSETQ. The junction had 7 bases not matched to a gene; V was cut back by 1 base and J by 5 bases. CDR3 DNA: TGCGCCAGCAGCTTGTGGACAGGGGTCGGAGACGAGCAGTACTTC. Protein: CASSLWTGVGDEQYF.

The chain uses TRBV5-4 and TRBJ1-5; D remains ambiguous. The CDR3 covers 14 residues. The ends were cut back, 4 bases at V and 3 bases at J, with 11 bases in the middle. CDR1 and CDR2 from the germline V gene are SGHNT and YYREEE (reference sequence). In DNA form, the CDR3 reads TGTGCCAGCAGCAATGGACGCTCCAATCAGCCCCAGCATTTT. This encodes CASSNGRSNQPQHF.

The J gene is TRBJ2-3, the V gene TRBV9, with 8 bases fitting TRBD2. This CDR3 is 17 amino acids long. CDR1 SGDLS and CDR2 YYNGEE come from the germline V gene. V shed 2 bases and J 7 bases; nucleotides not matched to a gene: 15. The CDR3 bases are TGTGCCAGCAGCGTCACCTCGGGAGGGCCCTACGGGAATACGCAGTATTTT. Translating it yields CASSVTSGGPYGNTQYF.

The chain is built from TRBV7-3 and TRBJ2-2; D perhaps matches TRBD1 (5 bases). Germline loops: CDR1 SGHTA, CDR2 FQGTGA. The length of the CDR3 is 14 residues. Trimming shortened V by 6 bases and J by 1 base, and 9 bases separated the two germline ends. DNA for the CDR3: TGTGCCAGCAGATTGGGGCAGAACACCGGGGAGCTGTTTTTT. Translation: CASRLGQNTGELFF. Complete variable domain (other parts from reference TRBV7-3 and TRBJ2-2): GAGVSQTPSNKVTEKGKYVELRCDPISGHTALYWYRQSLGQGPEFLIYFQGTGAADDSGLPNDRFFAVRPEGSVSTLKIQRTERGDSAVYLCASRLGQNTGELFFGEGSRLTVL.

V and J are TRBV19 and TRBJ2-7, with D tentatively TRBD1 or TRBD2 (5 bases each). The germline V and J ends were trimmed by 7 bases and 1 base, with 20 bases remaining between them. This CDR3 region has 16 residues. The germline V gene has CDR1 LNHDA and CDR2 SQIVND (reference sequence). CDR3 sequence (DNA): TGTGCCAGTACGAACGAGAGGGGTAAGGGATCCTACGAGCAGTACTTC. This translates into CASTNERGKGSYEQYF.

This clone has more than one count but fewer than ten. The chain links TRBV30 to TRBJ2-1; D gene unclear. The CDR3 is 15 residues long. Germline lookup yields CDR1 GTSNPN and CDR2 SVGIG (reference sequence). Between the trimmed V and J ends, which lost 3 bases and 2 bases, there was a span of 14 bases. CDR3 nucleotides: TGTGCCTGGAGGACGGCTCCCGTAACCTACAATGAGCAGTTCTTC. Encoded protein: CAWRTAPVTYNEQFF.

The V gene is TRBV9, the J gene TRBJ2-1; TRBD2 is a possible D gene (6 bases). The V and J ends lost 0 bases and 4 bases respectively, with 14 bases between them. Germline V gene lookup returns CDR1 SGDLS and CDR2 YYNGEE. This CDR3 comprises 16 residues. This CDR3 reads CASSVGGGTVYNEQFF. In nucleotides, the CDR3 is TGTGCCAGCAGCGTAGGAGGCGGGACGGTTTACAATGAGCAGTTCTTC.

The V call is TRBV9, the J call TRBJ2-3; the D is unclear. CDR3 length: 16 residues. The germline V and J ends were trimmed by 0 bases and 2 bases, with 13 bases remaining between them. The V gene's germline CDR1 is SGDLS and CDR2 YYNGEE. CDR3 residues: CASSVEAPPATDTQYF. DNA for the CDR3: TGTGCCAGCAGCGTAGAGGCCCCGCCGGCCACAGATACGCAGTATTTT. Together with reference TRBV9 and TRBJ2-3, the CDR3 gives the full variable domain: DSGVTQTPKHLITATGQRVTLRCSPRSGDLSVYWYQQSLDQGLQFLIQYYNGEERAKGNILERFSAQQFPDLHSELNLSSLELGDSALYFCASSVEAPPATDTQYFGPGTRLTVL.

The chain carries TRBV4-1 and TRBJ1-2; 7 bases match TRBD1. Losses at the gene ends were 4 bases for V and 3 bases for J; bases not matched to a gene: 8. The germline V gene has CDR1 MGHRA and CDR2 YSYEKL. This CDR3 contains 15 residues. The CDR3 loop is CASSRGGDSHYGYTF. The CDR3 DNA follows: TGCGCCAGCAGCCGAGGAGGGGACAGCCACTATGGCTACACCTTC.

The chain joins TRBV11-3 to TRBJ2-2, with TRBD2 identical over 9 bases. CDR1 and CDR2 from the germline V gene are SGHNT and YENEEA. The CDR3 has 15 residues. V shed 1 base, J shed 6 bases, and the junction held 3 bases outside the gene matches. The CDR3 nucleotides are TGTGCCAGCAGCTTAGGACTAGCGGACTCCGGGGAGCTGTTTTTT. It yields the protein CASSLGLADSGELFF.

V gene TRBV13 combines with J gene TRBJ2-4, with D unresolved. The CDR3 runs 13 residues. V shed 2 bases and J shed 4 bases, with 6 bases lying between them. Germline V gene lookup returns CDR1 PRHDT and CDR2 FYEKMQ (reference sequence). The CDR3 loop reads CASSLLEKNIQYF. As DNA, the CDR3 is TGTGCCAGCAGCTTACTAGAAAAAAACATTCAGTACTTC.

Here the CDR3 reads CAISESRAGGVETQYF. The CDR3 bases are TGTGCCATCAGTGAGTCGAGAGCGGGAGGGGTGGAGACCCAGTACTTC. This chain connects TRBV10-3 to TRBJ2-5; 10 nucleotides agree with TRBD2. CDR3 size: 16 residues. V lost 0 bases and J lost 5; bases outside the gene matches: 6. The germline V gene has CDR1 ENHRY and CDR2 SYGVKD.

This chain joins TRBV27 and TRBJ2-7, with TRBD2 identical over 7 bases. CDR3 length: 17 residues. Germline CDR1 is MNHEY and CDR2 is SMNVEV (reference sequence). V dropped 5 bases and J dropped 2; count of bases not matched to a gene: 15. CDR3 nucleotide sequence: TGTGCCAGCAGTCCCTATGAACTAGCGCGAACTACCTACGAGCAGTACTTC. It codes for CASSPYELARTTYEQYF.

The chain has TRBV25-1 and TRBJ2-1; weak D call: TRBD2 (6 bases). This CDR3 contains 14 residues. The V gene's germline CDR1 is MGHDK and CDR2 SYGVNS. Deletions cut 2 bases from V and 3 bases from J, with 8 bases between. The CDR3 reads CASSEGTDYNEQFF. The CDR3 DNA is TGTGCCAGCAGTGAAGGGACTGACTACAATGAGCAGTTCTTC.

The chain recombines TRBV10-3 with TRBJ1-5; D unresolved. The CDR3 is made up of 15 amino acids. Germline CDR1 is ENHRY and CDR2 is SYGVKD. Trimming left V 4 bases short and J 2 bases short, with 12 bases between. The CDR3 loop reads CAISAEDVGNQPQHF. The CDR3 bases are TGTGCCATCAGTGCCGAGGATGTAGGCAATCAGCCCCAGCATTTT.